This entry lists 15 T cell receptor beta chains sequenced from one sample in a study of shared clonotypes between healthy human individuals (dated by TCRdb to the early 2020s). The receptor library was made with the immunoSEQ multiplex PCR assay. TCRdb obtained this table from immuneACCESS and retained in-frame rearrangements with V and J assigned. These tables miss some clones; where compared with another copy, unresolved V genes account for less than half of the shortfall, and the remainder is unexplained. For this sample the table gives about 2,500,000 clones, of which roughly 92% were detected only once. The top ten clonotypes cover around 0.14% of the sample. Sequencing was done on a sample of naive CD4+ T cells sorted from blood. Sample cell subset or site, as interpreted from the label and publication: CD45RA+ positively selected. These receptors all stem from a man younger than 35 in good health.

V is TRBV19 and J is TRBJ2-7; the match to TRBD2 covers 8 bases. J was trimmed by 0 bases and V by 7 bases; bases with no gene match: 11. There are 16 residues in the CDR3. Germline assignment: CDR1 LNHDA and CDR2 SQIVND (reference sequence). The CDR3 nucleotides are TGTGCCAGTAACCCCTCGACTAGCGTCAGCTCCTACGAGCAGTACTTC. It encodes CASNPSTSVSSYEQYF.

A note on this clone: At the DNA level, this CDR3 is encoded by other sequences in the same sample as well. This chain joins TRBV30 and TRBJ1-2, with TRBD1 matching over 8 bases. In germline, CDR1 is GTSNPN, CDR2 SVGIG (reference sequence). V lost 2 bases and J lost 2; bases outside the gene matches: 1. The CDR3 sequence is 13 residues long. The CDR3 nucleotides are TGTGCCTGGAGTACAGGGGGAAACTATGGCTACACCTTC. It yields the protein CAWSTGGNYGYTF.

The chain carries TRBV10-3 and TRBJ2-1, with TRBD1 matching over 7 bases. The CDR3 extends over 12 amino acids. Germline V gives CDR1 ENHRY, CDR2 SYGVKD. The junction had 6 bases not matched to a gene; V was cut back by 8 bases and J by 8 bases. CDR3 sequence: CAIGDSGHEQFF. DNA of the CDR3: TGTGCCATCGGGGACAGCGGACATGAGCAGTTCTTC.

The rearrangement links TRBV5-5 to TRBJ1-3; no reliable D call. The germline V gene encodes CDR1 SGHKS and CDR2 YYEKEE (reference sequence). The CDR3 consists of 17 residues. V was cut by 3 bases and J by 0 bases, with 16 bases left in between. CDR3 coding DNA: TGTGCCAGCAGCTCCGAGGGCAGCCACCTCTCTGGAAACACCATATATTTT. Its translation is CASSSEGSHLSGNTIYF.

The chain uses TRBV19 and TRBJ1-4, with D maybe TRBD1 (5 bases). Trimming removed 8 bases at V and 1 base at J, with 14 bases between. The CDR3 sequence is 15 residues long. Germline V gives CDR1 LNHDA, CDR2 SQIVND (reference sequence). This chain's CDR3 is CASGKNRLTNEKLFF. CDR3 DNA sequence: TGTGCCAGTGGAAAAAACAGGCTAACTAATGAAAAACTGTTTTTT.

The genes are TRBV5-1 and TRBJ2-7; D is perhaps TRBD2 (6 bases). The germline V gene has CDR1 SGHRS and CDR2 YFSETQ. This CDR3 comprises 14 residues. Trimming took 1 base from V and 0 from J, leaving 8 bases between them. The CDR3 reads CASSLTSNSYEQYF. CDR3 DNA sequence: TGCGCCAGCAGCTTGACTAGCAACTCCTACGAGCAGTACTTC.

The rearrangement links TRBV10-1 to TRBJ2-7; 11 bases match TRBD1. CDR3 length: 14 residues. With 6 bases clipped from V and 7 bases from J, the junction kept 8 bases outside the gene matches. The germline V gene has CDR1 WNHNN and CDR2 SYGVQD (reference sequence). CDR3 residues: CASSLGQGAGEQYF. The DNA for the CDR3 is TGCGCCAGCAGCCTCGGACAGGGGGCGGGGGAGCAGTACTTC.

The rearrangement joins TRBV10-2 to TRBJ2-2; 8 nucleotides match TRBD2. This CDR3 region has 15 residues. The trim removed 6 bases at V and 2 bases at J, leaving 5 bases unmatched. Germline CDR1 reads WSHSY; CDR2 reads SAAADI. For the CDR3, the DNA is TGCGCCAGCAGAGATAGCGGGATTAACACCGGGGAGCTGTTTTTT. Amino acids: CASRDSGINTGELFF.

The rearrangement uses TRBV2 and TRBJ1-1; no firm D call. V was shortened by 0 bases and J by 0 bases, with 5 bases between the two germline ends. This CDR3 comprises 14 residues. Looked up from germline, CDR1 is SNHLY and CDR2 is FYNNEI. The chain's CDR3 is CASSEARLNTEAFF. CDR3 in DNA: TGTGCCAGCAGTGAAGCGAGACTGAACACTGAAGCTTTCTTT. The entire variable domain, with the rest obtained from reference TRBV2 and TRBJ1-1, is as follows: EPEVTQTPSHQVTQMGQEVILRCVPISNHLYFYWYRQILGQKVEFLVSFYNNEISEKSEIFDDQFSVERPDGSNFTLKIRSTKLEDSAMYFCASSEARLNTEAFFGQGTRLTVV.

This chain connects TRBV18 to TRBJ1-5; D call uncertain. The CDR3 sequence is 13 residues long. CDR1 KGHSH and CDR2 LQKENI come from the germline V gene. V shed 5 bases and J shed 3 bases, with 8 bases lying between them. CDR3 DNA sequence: TGTGCCAGCTCATCGGGGTTCAATCAGCCCCAGCATTTT. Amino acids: CASSSGFNQPQHF.

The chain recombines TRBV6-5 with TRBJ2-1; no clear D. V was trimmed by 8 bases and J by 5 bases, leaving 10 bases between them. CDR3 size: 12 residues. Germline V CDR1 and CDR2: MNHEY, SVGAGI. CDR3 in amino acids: CASFQVNNEQFF. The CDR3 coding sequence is TGTGCCAGCTTCCAGGTTAACAATGAGCAGTTCTTC.

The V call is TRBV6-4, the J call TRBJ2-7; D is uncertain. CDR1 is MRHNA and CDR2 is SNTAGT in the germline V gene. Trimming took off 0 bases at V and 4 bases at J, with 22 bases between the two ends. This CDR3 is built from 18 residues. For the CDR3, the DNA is TGTGCCAGCAGTGACTCGGTCCCGCCGGGCCCATGGGGTTACGAGCAGTACTTC. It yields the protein CASSDSVPPGPWGYEQYF.

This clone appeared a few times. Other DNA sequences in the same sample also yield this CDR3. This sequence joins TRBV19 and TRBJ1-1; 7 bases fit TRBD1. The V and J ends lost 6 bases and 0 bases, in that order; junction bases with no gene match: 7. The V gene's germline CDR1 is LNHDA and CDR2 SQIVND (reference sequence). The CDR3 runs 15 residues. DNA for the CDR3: TGTGCCAGTAGCACCGGGACAGTCATGAACACTGAAGCTTTCTTT. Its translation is CASSTGTVMNTEAFF.

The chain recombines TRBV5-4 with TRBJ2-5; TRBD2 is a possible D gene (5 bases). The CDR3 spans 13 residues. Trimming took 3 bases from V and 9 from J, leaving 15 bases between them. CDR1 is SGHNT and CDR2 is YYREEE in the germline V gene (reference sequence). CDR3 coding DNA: TGTGCCAGCAGCTATACTAGTCTCGAGGCCCAGTACTTC. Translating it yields CASSYTSLEAQYF.

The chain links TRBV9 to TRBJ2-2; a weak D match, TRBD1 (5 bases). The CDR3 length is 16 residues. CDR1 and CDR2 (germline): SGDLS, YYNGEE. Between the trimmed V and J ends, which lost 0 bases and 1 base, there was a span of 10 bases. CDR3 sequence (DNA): TGTGCCAGCAGCGTAGGGGGCAGTGTGAACACCGGGGAGCTGTTTTTT. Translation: CASSVGGSVNTGELFF.